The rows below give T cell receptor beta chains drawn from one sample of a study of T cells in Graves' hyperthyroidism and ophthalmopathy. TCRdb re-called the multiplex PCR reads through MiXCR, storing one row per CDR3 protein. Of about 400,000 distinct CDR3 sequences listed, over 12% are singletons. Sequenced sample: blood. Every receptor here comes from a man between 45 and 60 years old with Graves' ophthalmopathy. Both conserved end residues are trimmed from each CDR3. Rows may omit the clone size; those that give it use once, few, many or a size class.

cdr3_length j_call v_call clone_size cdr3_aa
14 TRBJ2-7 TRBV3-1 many ASSQGTSGRGIEQY
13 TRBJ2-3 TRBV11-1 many ASSFGQGGTDTQY
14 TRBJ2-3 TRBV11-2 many ASSPGTSGYTDTQY
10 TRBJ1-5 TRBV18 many ASSGENQPQH
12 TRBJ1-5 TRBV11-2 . ASSLDQGDQPQH
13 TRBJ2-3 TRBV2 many ASSQDRAATDTQY
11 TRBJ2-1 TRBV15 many ATSREGLDEQF
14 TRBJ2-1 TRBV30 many AWSRLAGGRYNEQF
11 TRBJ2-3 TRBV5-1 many ASSYGLTDTQY
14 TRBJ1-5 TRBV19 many ASSTSGGLDGPPQH
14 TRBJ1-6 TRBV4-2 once ASSQGQGASGSPLH
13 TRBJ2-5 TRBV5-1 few ASSLARTKIETQY
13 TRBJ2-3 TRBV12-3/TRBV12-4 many ASSLGDSAGDTQY
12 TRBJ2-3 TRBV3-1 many ASSQARTGDTQY
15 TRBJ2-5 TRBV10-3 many AISDSPGTGVGETQY
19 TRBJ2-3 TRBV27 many ASTPYPLLAEADKVTDTQY
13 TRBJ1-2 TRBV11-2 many ASSLGGGMSHGYT
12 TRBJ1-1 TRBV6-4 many ASRMDGLNTEAF
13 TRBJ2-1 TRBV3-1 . ASSQGLARYNEQF
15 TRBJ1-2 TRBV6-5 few ASSYYAGQGSNYGYT
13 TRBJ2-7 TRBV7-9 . ASSLERGTPYEQY
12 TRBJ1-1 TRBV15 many ATSREQGNTEAF
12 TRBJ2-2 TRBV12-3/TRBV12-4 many ASTSGPNTGELF
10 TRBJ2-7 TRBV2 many ASSGGGPEQY
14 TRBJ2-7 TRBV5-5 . ASSLAVAGVAYEQY
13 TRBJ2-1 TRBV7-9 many ASSLLAAAWDEQF
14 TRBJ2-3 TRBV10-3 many AISDSSVISTDTQY
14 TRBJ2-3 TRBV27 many ASSPPRAGDTDTQY
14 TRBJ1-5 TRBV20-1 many SASDSRQANNQPQH
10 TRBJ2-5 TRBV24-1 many ATSNQEGTQY
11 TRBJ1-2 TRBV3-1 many ASSRGQGNGYT
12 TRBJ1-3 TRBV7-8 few ASSIPSSGNTIY
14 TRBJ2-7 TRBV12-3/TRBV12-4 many ASRYGWQASDYEQY
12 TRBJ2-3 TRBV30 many AFGAGPSTDTQY
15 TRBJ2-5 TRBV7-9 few ASSFSREGRVQETQY
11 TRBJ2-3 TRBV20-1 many SASGDNTDTQY
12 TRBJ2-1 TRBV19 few ASSLGQGGDEQF
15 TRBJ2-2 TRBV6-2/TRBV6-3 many ASSYSIKELDTGELF
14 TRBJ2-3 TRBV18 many ASSPLGVGLTDTQY
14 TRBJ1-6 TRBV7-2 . ASSFNNWAMASPLH
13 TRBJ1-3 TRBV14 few ASSRDSSNSNTIY
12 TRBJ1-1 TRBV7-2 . ASSPGARNTEAF
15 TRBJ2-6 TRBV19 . ASSMEGTATGANVLT
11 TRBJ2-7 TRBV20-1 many SALTASSYEQY
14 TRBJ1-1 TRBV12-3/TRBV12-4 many ASSPTSQGSNTEAF
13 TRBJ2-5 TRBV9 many ASSPEGQGKETQY
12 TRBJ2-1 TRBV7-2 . ASSLDSGGNEQF
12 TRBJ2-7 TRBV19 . ASSFDVRAYEQY
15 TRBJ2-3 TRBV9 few ASGVLTGGLSTDTQY
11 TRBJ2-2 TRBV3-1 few ASSRLSGGELF